This TCR beta chain is drawn from a study of T cells in Graves' hyperthyroidism and ophthalmopathy (dated by TCRdb to between 2018 and 2020). Concerning the study at large: Peripheral blood samples were taken at the time of initial diagnosis, prior to any treatment. A discovery cohort of about a hundred patients, 43 with Graves' ophthalmopathy and 55 to 65 with stable Graves' hyperthyroidism, was used to find distinguishing TCR V-J signatures. An independent validation cohort of fewer than 20 hyperthyroidism patients and about 16 patients who later progressed to ophthalmopathy tested prospective prediction of ophthalmopathy. The 100 discovery patients were randomly split 7:3 into training and test sets. The study also compared thyroid tissue and blood T-cell repertoires from several Graves' hyperthyroidism patients. After blood sampling, hyperthyroidism patients were treated with methimazole at a starting dose of 30 mg daily, and ophthalmopathy patients were treated with high-dose intravenous methylprednisolone. The paper reports TCR Vbeta CDR3 sequencing of 130 to 150 peripheral blood samples: 43 ophthalmopathy, under 85 hyperthyroidism and around 17 progressor patients. Points the paper makes about the study in general: Most expanded thyroid clonotypes (frequency above 0.001) were also detected in blood, a finding suggesting that blood repertoires may reflect thyroid immune responses. No statistical method was used to fix the sample size in advance, and group allocation was not hidden from the investigators. In cross-validation, a model built on a 13 V-J signature told ophthalmopathy apart from stable hyperthyroidism with just under 90% sensitivity and roughly 81% specificity, and in testing the same model reached 80%/75%. In validation, progression to ophthalmopathy was predicted by the model with nearly 71% sensitivity and about 72% specificity, a median of around 5.9 months before onset.

After removal of 5 bases from V and 2 bases from J, the junction retains 6 bases not matched to a gene. The CDR3, cysteine through phenylalanine, is 15 amino acids long. Only the CDR3 DNA stays, 45 bases, in frame from base 1. Stable Graves' hyperthyroidism was defined as the absence of progression to ophthalmopathy over 18 months of follow-up. Hyperthyroidism patients were newly diagnosed, with disease duration under 2 months, and aged 18 to 65 years. Any patient with an uncontrolled infection, another autoimmune disease, pregnancy or lactation was excluded. Diagnoses were based on clinical symptoms, serum thyroxine and TRAb, thyroid ultrasound and orbital computed tomography. Ficoll-Paque density gradient centrifugation was used to isolate PBMCs from approximately 11 ml of fresh peripheral blood. Trizol reagent was used to extract total RNA, and RNA quality was then checked on an Agilent 2100 Bioanalyzer.

This clonotype came up many times. The clone's antigen remains unknown. Qualities for individual bases were not recorded, and no much larger clone is one base off. The TCR beta CDR3 regions were amplified from RNA transcripts. The first round of RT-PCR for the TCR CDR3 was performed with the HTBI primer set and the Qiagen OneStep RT-PCR kit. The libraries were constructed in a second round of multiplex PCR and then size-selected and purified. Sequencing of the libraries was done on an Illumina HiSeq2000 using paired-end 100 bp reads. The paper's data handling went like this. SOAPnuke was used to process the raw data, removing reads that contained adapters or uncalled bases, had a mean Phred below 15, or lacked an exact match to the constant primer or identifier. COPE v1.2.5 was used to merge high-quality paired reads, and clonotypes were defined as unique nucleotide sequences. MiTCR v1.1 was used to align clonotypes to the IMGT TRBV, TRBD and TRBJ reference segments. The analysis was restricted to V-J combinations with a frequency above 0.0001, which together covered approximately 99% of the repertoires. The TCS score was defined as F50 (clonal expansion) divided by E x V (chaos), with BLOSUM62-based TCRdist calculated between CDR3 peptides within each V-J. Welch's t-statistics and random forest reduced some 510 V-J features to 13, which were used in a naive Bayes classifier (R e1071). TCRdb reanalyzed the raw reads on its own, using fastp at Q25 for trimming and MiXCR for clone calling, and kept in-frame beta chains. Merged by CDR3 protein, the rows form single entries marked with the most common genes and DNA. The V and J calls reflect TCRdb's pipeline rather than the authors' work. This sample has about 590,000 distinct CDR3 sequences in its table, and 15% to 18% of those were observed once. Less than 9.5% of the sample rests with the top ten.

This receptor was taken from a woman in her twenties or thirties with Graves' hyperthyroidism. Sequencing was carried out using blood. The rearranged segments are TRBV12-3 or TRBV12-4 and TRBJ1-2; 9 junctional bases match TRBD1. The sequence in DNA is TGTGCCAGCAGTAACACCGGACAGGGGAACTATGGCTACACCTTC. It encodes CASSNTGQGNYGYTF.